This entry concerns a single T cell receptor beta chain. This entry comes from a study of blood T cell repertoires in COVID-19. Study details: Collection of acute and convalescent COVID-19 samples took place in the United States, Italy and Spain. T cells, B-cell-depleted T cells, or PBMCs supplied cDNA or gDNA.

From germline, CDR1 is SNHLY and CDR2 FYNNEI. CDR3 length: 13 residues. Deletions cut 6 bases from V and 0 bases from J, with 8 bases between. As processed by the authors: Researchers report that nucleated cell counts were estimated from reference gene primer amplification. Assay used: immunoSEQ multiplex PCR; TCRdb lists only in-frame clones, some missing. Clonal size and the V and J genes are those of that table, whereas D and trimming came from the DNA. Here the sample spans more than 200,000 clones, 81% being singletons. The chain is built from TRBV2 and TRBJ1-1; D gene unclear. The sample taken for sequencing was peripheral blood. The clonotype originates from a woman of 80 years or more with acute or convalescent COVID-19. The CDR3: CASRETLNTEAFF. The CDR3 region has the DNA TGTGCCAGCAGGGAGACCTTGAACACTGAAGCTTTCTTT.